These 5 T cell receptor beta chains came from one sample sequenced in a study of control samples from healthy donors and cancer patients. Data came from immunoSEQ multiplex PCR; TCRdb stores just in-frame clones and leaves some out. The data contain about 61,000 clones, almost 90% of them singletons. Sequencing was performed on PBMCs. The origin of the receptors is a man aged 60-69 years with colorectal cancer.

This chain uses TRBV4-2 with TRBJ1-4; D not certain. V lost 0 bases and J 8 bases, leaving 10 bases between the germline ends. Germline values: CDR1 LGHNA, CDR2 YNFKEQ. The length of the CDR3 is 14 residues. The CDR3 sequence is CASSQDEFIEKLFF. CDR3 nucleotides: TGTGCCAGCAGCCAAGATGAGTTTATAGAAAAACTGTTTTTT.

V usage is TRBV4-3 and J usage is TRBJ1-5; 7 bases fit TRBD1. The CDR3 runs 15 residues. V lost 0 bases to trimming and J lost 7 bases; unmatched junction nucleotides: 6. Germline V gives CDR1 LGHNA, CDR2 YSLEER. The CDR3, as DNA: TGCGCCAGCAGCCAAGATTGGAGGGGGCGGCAGCCCCAGCATTTT. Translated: CASSQDWRGRQPQHF.

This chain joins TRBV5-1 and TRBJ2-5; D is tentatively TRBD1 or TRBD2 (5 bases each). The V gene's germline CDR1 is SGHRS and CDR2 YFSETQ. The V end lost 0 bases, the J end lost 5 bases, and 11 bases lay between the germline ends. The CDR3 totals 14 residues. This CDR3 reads CASSLEVGVETQYF. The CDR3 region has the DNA TGCGCCAGCAGCTTGGAGGTGGGGGTGGAGACCCAGTACTTC.

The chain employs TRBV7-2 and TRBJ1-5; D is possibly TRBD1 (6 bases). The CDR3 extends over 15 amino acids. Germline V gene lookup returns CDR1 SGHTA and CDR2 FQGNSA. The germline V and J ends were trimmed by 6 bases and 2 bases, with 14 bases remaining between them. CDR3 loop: CASSQQGIGNQPQHF. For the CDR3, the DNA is TGTGCCAGCAGTCAACAGGGCATAGGCAATCAGCCCCAGCATTTT.

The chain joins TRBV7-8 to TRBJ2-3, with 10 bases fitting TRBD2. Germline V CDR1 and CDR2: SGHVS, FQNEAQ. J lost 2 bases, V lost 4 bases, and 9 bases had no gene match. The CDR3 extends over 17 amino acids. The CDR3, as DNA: TGTGCCAGCAGCTCGAGAGCTAGCGGGGGACCCACAGATACGCAGTATTTT. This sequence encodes CASSSRASGGPTDTQYF.